This T cell receptor (beta chain) was sequenced in a study of identical twins. To note about this clonotype: The junction departs from germline at one end; a sequencing error may be responsible.

This CDR3 contains 13 residues. Germline values: CDR1 SSHAT, CDR2 FNYEAQ (reference sequence). Using its own MiXCR run on the 5' RACE reads, TCRdb lists one record per CDR3 protein. The data hold 1.5 million to 2 million distinct CDR3 sequences, with around 33% observed a single time. Sequenced material: cord blood. The V and J genes are TRBV7-7 and TRBJ2-7, with TRBD1 matching over 7 bases. The origin of this receptor is a newborn girl in good health. CDR3 sequence: CAGSSGTAYEQYF. In DNA form, the CDR3 reads TGTGCCGGCAGCTCCGGGACAGCCTACGAGCAGTACTTC.